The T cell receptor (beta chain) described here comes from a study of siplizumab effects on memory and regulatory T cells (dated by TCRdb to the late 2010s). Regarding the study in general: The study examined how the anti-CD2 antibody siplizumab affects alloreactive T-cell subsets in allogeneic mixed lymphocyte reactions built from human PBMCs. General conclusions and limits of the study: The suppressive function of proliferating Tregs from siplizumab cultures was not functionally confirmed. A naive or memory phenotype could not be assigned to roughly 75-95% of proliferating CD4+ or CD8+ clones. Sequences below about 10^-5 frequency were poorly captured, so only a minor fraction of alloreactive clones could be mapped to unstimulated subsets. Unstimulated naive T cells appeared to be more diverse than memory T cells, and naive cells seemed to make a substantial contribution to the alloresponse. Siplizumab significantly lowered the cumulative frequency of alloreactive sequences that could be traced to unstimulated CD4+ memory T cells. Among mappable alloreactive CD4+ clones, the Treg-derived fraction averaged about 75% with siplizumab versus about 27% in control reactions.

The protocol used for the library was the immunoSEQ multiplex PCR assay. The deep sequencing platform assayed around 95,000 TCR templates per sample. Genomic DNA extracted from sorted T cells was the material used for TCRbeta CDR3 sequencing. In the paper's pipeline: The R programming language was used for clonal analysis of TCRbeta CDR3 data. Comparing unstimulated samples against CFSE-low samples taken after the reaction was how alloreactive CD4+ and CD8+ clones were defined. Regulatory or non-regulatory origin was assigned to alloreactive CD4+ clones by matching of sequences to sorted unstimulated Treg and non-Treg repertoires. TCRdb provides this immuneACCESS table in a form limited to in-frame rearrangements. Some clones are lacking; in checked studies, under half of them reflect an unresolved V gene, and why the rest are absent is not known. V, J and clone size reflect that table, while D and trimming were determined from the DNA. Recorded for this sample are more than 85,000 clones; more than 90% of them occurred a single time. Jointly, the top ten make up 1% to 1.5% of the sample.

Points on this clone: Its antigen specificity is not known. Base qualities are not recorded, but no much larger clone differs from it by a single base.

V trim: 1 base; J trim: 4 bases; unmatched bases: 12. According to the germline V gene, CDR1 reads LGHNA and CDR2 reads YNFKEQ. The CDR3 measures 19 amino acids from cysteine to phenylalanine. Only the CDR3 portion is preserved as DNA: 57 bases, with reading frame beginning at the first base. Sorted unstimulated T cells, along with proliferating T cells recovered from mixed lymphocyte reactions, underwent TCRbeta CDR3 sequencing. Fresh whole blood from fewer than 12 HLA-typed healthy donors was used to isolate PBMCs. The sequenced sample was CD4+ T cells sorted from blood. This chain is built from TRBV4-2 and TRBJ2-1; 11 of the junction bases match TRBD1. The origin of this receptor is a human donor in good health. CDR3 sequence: CASSQAGQGVFTRYNEQFF. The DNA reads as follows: TGTGCCAGCAGCCAAGCGGGACAGGGGGTTTTTACGAGATACAATGAGCAGTTCTTC.